Following are 2 T cell receptor beta chains from one sample sequenced in a study of regulatory T cells in long-lasting Graves disease. Libraries of TCR beta came from iRepertoire HTBI primers plus Arm-PCR of CDR3 regions. MiXCR was run by TCRdb on the multiplex PCR reads, yielding one entry per CDR3 protein. The table has 400,000 or so distinct CDR3 sequences, 23% seen once. Time point indicated: persistent/refractory GD, antithyroid drugs over 5 years with positive TRAb. Generation of the TCR library employed RNA extracted from PBMCs. Here the sequenced sample was peripheral blood mononuclear cells (PBMCs), taken when the disease was refractory, from a patient treated with antithyroid drugs. These receptors were obtained from a female donor with Graves disease.

This clonotype was observed many times. The V call is TRBV3-1, the J call TRBJ1-1, with TRBD1 matching over 12 bases. Germline values: CDR1 LGHDT, CDR2 YNNKEL (reference sequence). The CDR3 loop spans 16 amino acids. With 2 bases clipped from V and 3 bases from J, the junction kept 4 bases outside the gene matches. CDR3 bases: TGTGCCAGCAGCCAATGGGACAGGGGGCAGTACACTGAAGCTTTCTTT. Protein: CASSQWDRGQYTEAFF.

The rearrangement uses TRBV29-1 and TRBJ1-2; tentatively, D is TRBD1 (5 bases). The germline gives CDR1 SQVTM, CDR2 ANQGSEA. V was shortened by 3 bases and J by 5 bases, with 7 bases between the two germline ends. The CDR3 is made up of 11 amino acids. The CDR3 nucleotides read TGCAGCGTTGACAGGGATTATGGCTACACCTTC. Translating it yields CSVDRDYGYTF.